The 3 T cell receptor beta chains in this list originate from one sample, sequenced in a study of T cell responses to AZD1222 COVID-19 vaccine. Assay used: immunoSEQ multiplex PCR; TCRdb lists only in-frame clones, some missing. The sample includes about 140,000 clones, more than 75% of them seen just once. The sample in question was peripheral blood, obtained on day 0 of AZD1222 vaccination. The receptors derive from an adult in good health.

CDR3 DNA sequence: TGTGCCAGCAGTTCCCCCCCGACAGGGAAAGCTTTCTTT. The encoded protein is CASSSPPTGKAFF. The chain links TRBV6-6 to TRBJ1-1, with TRBD1 matching 7 bases. CDR3 length: 13 amino acids. Germline CDR1 and CDR2: MNHNY and SVGAGI (reference sequence). Trimming cost V 4 bases and J 9 bases; bases outside gene matches: 8.

The chain employs TRBV19 and TRBJ1-2, with D uncertain. Trimming pared 3 bases from V and 6 bases from J, leaving 11 bases between. This CDR3 has 13 residues. Per germline, CDR1 LNHDA and CDR2 SQIVND (reference sequence). The CDR3 sequence is CASSIHEGNGYTF. The DNA of the CDR3 is TGTGCCAGTAGTATCCATGAGGGAAATGGCTACACCTTC.

This clone is a singleton in its sample. The chain links TRBV12-3 or TRBV12-4 to TRBJ1-5; maybe TRBD1 (6 bases). The CDR3 runs 12 residues. The V and J ends lost 4 bases and 11 bases respectively, with 12 bases between them. The CDR3 loop is CASSSGQWSQHF. CDR3 DNA: TGTGCCAGCAGTTCCGGACAGTGGTCCCAGCATTTT.